This T cell receptor beta chain was obtained from a study of response to subunit inactivated influenza vaccine. TCRdb called the RT-PCR reads again in MiXCR, with one record for every CDR3 protein. Found here are around 850,000 distinct CDR3 sequences, approximately 17% of them singletons; the top ten hold 11%. The CDR3 consists of 17 residues. The V gene lost 1 base and the J gene lost 5 bases, with 18 bases spanning the gap. CDR1 and CDR2 (germline): MGHRA, YSYEKL. Findings and limits, study-wide: Researchers suggested that each seasonal influenza vaccination recruits few new T cells.

The table lists this clonotype with a few counts. Its antigen remains unidentified. The source was PBMCs from blood, collected less than 6 days after vaccination. The TCR was taken from a man aged 50 to 60 who received an inactivated influenza vaccine. V usage is TRBV4-1 and J usage is TRBJ2-1; weak D call: TRBD2 (6 bases). CDR3 residues: CASSQVRAGLLNNEQFF. The CDR3 DNA reads TGCGCCAGCAGCCAAGTTCGGGCGGGACTCCTAAACAATGAGCAGTTCTTC.